Presented here are 10 T cell receptor beta chains from one specimen sequenced in a study of shared clonotypes between healthy human individuals. Assay: immunoSEQ multiplex PCR; the TCRdb copy retains only in-frame clones and omits some. Among under 2,500,000 clones listed, roughly 95% were seen once. Sequenced material: naive CD4+ T cells sorted from blood. Subset described: CD45RA+ positively selected. The receptors originated from a man between 18 and 35 years old in good health.

V gene TRBV30 combines with J gene TRBJ2-7; D remains ambiguous. In germline, CDR1 is GTSNPN, CDR2 SVGIG (reference sequence). The CDR3 totals 14 residues. Between the trimmed V and J ends, which lost 0 bases and 2 bases, there was a span of 11 bases. CDR3 residues: CAWSVQGSPYEQYF. CDR3 DNA sequence: TGTGCCTGGAGTGTACAAGGCAGCCCCTACGAGCAGTACTTC.

The rearrangement links TRBV5-8 to TRBJ2-7; 8 bases agree with TRBD1. J was trimmed by 7 bases and V by 1 base; bases with no gene match: 7. The CDR3 has 14 amino acids. CDR1 is SGHTS, CDR2 YDEGEE, per germline. The chain's CDR3 is CASSLYRGIGEQYF. The DNA of the CDR3 is TGTGCCAGCAGCTTGTACAGGGGGATAGGGGAGCAGTACTTC.

CDR3: CASSGGRGQPQHF. CDR3 DNA: TGCGCCAGCAGTGGGGGAAGAGGTCAGCCCCAGCATTTT. The chain is built from TRBV4-3 and TRBJ1-5; tentatively, D is TRBD1 (5 bases). The CDR3 length is 13 residues. Trimming left V 6 bases short and J 6 bases short, with 12 bases between. Per germline, CDR1 LGHNA and CDR2 YSLEER.

This chain links TRBV6-5 with TRBJ1-1, with D tentatively TRBD1 (5 bases). The V gene lost 6 bases and the J gene lost 4 bases, with 15 bases spanning the gap. CDR3 size: 14 residues. The germline V gene has CDR1 MNHEY and CDR2 SVGAGI. CDR3 sequence: CASRGPGISTEAFF. CDR3 nucleotides: TGTGCCAGCAGGGGGCCAGGGATATCCACTGAAGCTTTCTTT.

The CDR3 DNA sequence: TGCGCCAGCAGCCGCGCTAGCGGGACAGGGTCTCGGTCTGGGGCCAACGTCCTGACTTTC. This sequence encodes CASSRASGTGSRSGANVLTF. The genes are TRBV5-1 and TRBJ2-6; D is possibly TRBD1 or TRBD2 (9 bases each). Germline V gives CDR1 SGHRS, CDR2 YFSETQ. The CDR3 is 20 amino acids. V was shortened by 4 bases and J by 1 base, with 24 bases between the two germline ends. The full variable domain, with the rest looked up from reference TRBV5-1 and TRBJ2-6, is KAGVTQTPRYLIKTRGQQVTLSCSPISGHRSVSWYQQTPGQGLQFLFEYFSETQRNKGNFPGRFSGRQFSNSRSEMNVSTLELGDSALYLCASSRASGTGSRSGANVLTFGAGSRLTVL.

The genes are TRBV19 and TRBJ1-2, with 8 bases that match TRBD1. This CDR3 is 15 amino acids long. The junction had 12 bases not matched to a gene; V was cut back by 6 bases and J by 6 bases. CDR1 LNHDA and CDR2 SQIVND come from the germline V gene (reference sequence). The DNA of the CDR3 is TGTGCCAGTAGACCCGCAGACAGGGGATTGGATGGCTACACCTTC. Translated, it gives CASRPADRGLDGYTF.

V usage is TRBV5-4 and J usage is TRBJ1-3, with a possible D match to TRBD1 (6 bases). CDR1 is SGHNT and CDR2 is YYREEE in the germline V gene (reference sequence). The V end lost 0 bases, the J end lost 7 bases, and 14 bases lay between the germline ends. CDR3 size: 15 residues. CDR3 in amino acids: CASSLAGAGGNTIYF. The DNA for the CDR3 is TGTGCCAGCAGCTTGGCAGGGGCTGGAGGGAACACCATATATTTT.

The chain links TRBV7-9 to TRBJ1-2; a possible D gene is TRBD1 (5 bases). Germline assignment: CDR1 SEHNR and CDR2 FQNEAQ (reference sequence). Trimming took 5 bases from V and 8 from J, leaving 21 bases between them. CDR3 length: 15 residues. The CDR3 DNA reads TGTGCCAGCAGCCCTGGGACCTTCTCGCCGGAGGGCTACACCTTC. Translated, it gives CASSPGTFSPEGYTF.

The V gene is TRBV6-5, the J gene TRBJ1-1, with a weak D call TRBD1 (6 bases). V shed 6 bases and J shed 9 bases, with 23 bases lying between them. This CDR3 comprises 15 residues. Germline V gene sequence: CDR1 MNHEY, CDR2 SVGAGI. As DNA, the CDR3 is TGTGCCAGCAGACAGGGAGGCGGAGGGGTCGCAAAAGCTTTCTTT. Translating it yields CASRQGGGGVAKAFF.

This sequence joins TRBV9 and TRBJ1-5; 9 bases fit TRBD1. The V segment lost 0 bases and the J segment 4 bases; nucleotides outside the gene matches: 2. CDR3 length equals 15 residues. Germline CDR1 reads SGDLS; CDR2 reads YYNGEE. CDR3 sequence reads: CASSVGTGENQPQHF. The CDR3 bases are TGTGCCAGCAGCGTAGGGACAGGGGAAAATCAGCCCCAGCATTTT.